The 31 T cell receptor beta chains below come from one sample, sequenced in a study of T cell repertoires in cytomegalovirus infection (dated by TCRdb to between 2018 and 2021). Reads for this sample came from an Illumina HiSeq 1500. In-frame beta chains were kept once TCRdb had trimmed the public reads at Q25 with fastp and called clones with MiXCR. Here each entry gathers all rows of one CDR3 protein and keeps the most common genes and DNA. This sample lists about 140,000 distinct CDR3 sequences; under 8% were detected once. The ten largest clones represent roughly 17% of the sample. Sequenced material: PBMCs. These receptors all stem from a human donor in good health (CMV status not recorded). Some clones in this sample may be carry-over from other donors' samples.

CDR3 sequence reads: CSAAVGGSNQPQHF. In nucleotides, the CDR3 is TGCAGCGCTGCCGTGGGGGGTAGCAATCAGCCCCAGCATTTT. The chain recombines TRBV29-1 with TRBJ1-5, with a tentative D call TRBD1 (5 bases). Germline V gene data show CDR1 as SQVTM and CDR2 as ANQGSEA. V was shortened by 7 bases and J by 0 bases, with 13 bases between the two germline ends. The CDR3 length is 14 residues.

This clonotype was seen only a few times. The chain has TRBV19 and TRBJ2-5; unclear D gene. There are 15 residues in the CDR3. The germline V gene encodes CDR1 LNHDA and CDR2 SQIVND (reference sequence). Trimming removed 6 bases from V and 5 bases from J, with 19 bases in between. CDR3 DNA: TGTGCCAGTAGCTCACAGTTTACCCCTGGGGAGACCCAGTACTTC. It specifies CASSSQFTPGETQYF.

The gene calls are TRBV20-1 and TRBJ2-1; D possibly corresponds to TRBD2 (6 bases). The CDR3 consists of 14 residues. Germline values: CDR1 DFQATT, CDR2 SNEGSKA (reference sequence). Trimming removed 3 bases at V and 2 bases at J, with 11 bases between. In DNA form, the CDR3 reads TGCAGTGCTAGCGGGGGTCCCACCTACAATGAGCAGTTCTTC. Protein product: CSASGGPTYNEQFF.

This clonotype was seen at least ten times. The chain employs TRBV7-2 and TRBJ2-5; D is unclear. V lost 3 bases and J 7 bases, leaving 12 bases between the germline ends. Germline loops: CDR1 SGHTA, CDR2 FQGNSA. This CDR3 comprises 13 residues. The DNA of the CDR3 is TGTGCCAGCAGCTTTGGAGAGCTTGGGACCCAGTACTTC. As protein: CASSFGELGTQYF.

This clonotype was detected a few times. The rearrangement uses TRBV7-9 and TRBJ1-5; 7 nucleotides line up with TRBD1. Trimming cost V 1 base and J 7 bases; bases outside gene matches: 1. This CDR3 spans 13 amino acids. From germline, CDR1 is SEHNR and CDR2 FQNEAQ (reference sequence). In DNA form, the CDR3 reads TGTGCCAGCAGCTTAGGACAGGGACAGCCCCAGCATTTT. It codes for CASSLGQGQPQHF.

V usage is TRBV29-1 and J usage is TRBJ2-5; D gene unclear. V was clipped by 3 bases and J by 3 bases, with 8 bases between them. The CDR3 covers 12 residues. Germline assignment: CDR1 SQVTM and CDR2 ANQGSEA. The CDR3 DNA is TGCAGCGTTGACCCCTTAAAAGAGACCCAGTACTTC. This translates into CSVDPLKETQYF.

This clonotype showed up many times. The rearrangement uses TRBV12-3 or TRBV12-4 and TRBJ1-1; TRBD1 matches 7 bases. Trimming took 6 bases from V and 5 from J; bases not matched to a gene: 27. The CDR3 consists of 20 residues. CDR3 in DNA: TGTGCCAGCAGCCGACTCACCCCACGGACAGGACCGAACCGGGGGACTGAAGCTTTCTTT. It translates to CASSRLTPRTGPNRGTEAFF.

This clonotype has a count of ten or more. The chain uses TRBV6-1 and TRBJ2-6; D remains unclear. V was cut by 5 bases and J by 1 base, with 6 bases left in between. The CDR3 contains 14 residues. In germline, CDR1 is MNHNS, CDR2 SASEGT. The CDR3 reads CASSPVSGANVLTF. For the CDR3, the DNA is TGTGCCAGCAGTCCGGTTTCTGGGGCCAACGTCCTGACTTTC.

This clonotype has at least ten counts. V is TRBV12-3 or TRBV12-4 and J is TRBJ1-1, with TRBD1 matching 8 bases. V lost 4 bases to trimming and J lost 6 bases; unmatched junction nucleotides: 4. There are 13 residues in the CDR3. The CDR3 DNA reads TGTGCCAGCAGTTGGAAACAGGGGGCTGAAGCTTTCTTT. It translates to CASSWKQGAEAFF.

DNA of the CDR3: TGTGCCAGCAGCCCTCGGGGCCCAGATACGCAGTATTTT. Translated: CASSPRGPDTQYF. This chain uses TRBV7-9 with TRBJ2-3, with D perhaps given as TRBD1 or TRBD2 (5 bases each). There are 13 residues in the CDR3. Germline V lookup: CDR1 SEHNR, CDR2 FQNEAQ (reference sequence). The V end lost 5 bases, the J end lost 4 bases, and 10 bases lay between the germline ends.

The V and J genes are TRBV13 and TRBJ2-7, with 12 bases identical to TRBD2. Germline CDR1 and CDR2: PRHDT and FYEKMQ (reference sequence). The CDR3 is 14 residues long. V lost 5 bases and J lost 6; bases outside the gene matches: 5. CDR3 bases: TGTGCCAGCAGCAAGCGGACTAGCGGGGTCGAGCAGTACTTC. Its translation is CASSKRTSGVEQYF.

This clonotype was seen repeatedly, ten times or more. The chain is built from TRBV19 and TRBJ2-5; 11 bases are shared with TRBD2. Germline V lookup: CDR1 LNHDA, CDR2 SQIVND (reference sequence). CDR3 length equals 16 residues. The junction had 12 bases not matched to a gene; V was cut back by 5 bases and J by 7 bases. Here the CDR3 reads CASSPTSGGRSGTQYF. CDR3 in DNA: TGTGCCAGTAGTCCTACTAGCGGGGGCCGTTCGGGGACCCAGTACTTC.

This clonotype was recorded many times. CDR3 in amino acids: CASSSHGTGYTDTGELFF. As DNA, the CDR3 is TGTGCCAGCAGCTCCCACGGCACAGGGTATACGGACACCGGGGAGCTGTTTTTT. The chain carries TRBV7-2 and TRBJ2-2; possible D gene TRBD1, 6 bases. The CDR3 sequence is 18 residues long. CDR1 and CDR2 from the germline V gene are SGHTA and FQGNSA. V was clipped by 4 bases and J by 3 bases, with 21 bases between them.

This clonotype was seen repeatedly, ten times or more. This chain connects TRBV4-3 to TRBJ2-5; D is unclear. Germline CDR1 and CDR2: LGHNA and YSLEER. V was cut by 0 bases and J by 0 bases, with 5 bases left in between. The length of the CDR3 is 14 residues. CDR3 region: CASSQDRYQETQYF. The CDR3 nucleotides are TGCGCCAGCAGCCAAGACAGGTACCAAGAGACCCAGTACTTC.

This rearrangement joins TRBV14 to TRBJ1-4; D remains ambiguous. Trimming shortened V by 1 base and J by 0 bases, and 15 bases separated the two germline ends. The germline gives CDR1 SGHDN, CDR2 FVKESK. The CDR3 consists of 18 residues. CDR3 bases: TGTGCCAGCAGCCAAGTCTCTATCTGGGAGTCAACTAATGAAAAACTGTTTTTT. It codes for CASSQVSIWESTNEKLFF.

This clonotype was seen repeatedly, ten times or more. V is TRBV12-5 and J is TRBJ1-5, with unresolved D. The germline gives CDR1 LGHNT, CDR2 FRNRAP. Trimming left V 6 bases short and J 2 bases short, with 17 bases between. This CDR3 region has 16 residues. This CDR3 is CASGAPGNEGNQPQHF. The CDR3, as DNA: TGTGCTAGTGGCGCCCCGGGCAATGAGGGCAATCAGCCCCAGCATTTT.

This chain joins TRBV2 and TRBJ2-1, with TRBD2 as a possible D gene (6 bases). This CDR3 spans 13 amino acids. Germline V CDR1 and CDR2: SNHLY, FYNNEI. With 6 bases removed from V and 6 bases from J, the gap between germline ends came to 12 bases. The CDR3 DNA sequence: TGTGCCAGCAGGAACCCGGGGGTCAATGAGCAGTTCTTC. Encoded protein: CASRNPGVNEQFF.

This clonotype was seen ten or more times. The rearrangement uses TRBV5-1 and TRBJ2-3, with D perhaps matching TRBD1 or TRBD2 (5 bases each). Germline CDR1 SGHRS, CDR2 YFSETQ. The CDR3 totals 14 residues. V was trimmed by 0 bases and J by 2 bases, leaving 7 bases between them. CDR3 in DNA: TGCGCCAGCAGCTTGGCGGGGACCACAGATACGCAGTATTTT. This sequence encodes CASSLAGTTDTQYF.

The chain links TRBV5-1 to TRBJ2-5; D is ambiguous. The CDR3 contains 16 residues. Per germline, CDR1 SGHRS and CDR2 YFSETQ. V shed 0 bases and J shed 0 bases, with 12 bases lying between them. Here the CDR3 reads CASSLAYGTHQETQYF. The CDR3 nucleotides read TGCGCCAGCAGCTTGGCGTACGGAACCCACCAAGAGACCCAGTACTTC.

This clonotype was observed a few times. V gene TRBV5-1 combines with J gene TRBJ2-7, with D maybe TRBD1 (5 bases). This CDR3 has 12 residues. The germline V and J ends were trimmed by 5 bases and 0 bases, with 6 bases remaining between them. Germline CDR1 is SGHRS and CDR2 is YFSETQ. DNA for the CDR3: TGCGCCAGCAGTGACAGCTCCTACGAGCAGTACTTC. As protein: CASSDSSYEQYF.

There are many counts of this clonotype. J is TRBJ1-1 and V is TRBV6-2 or TRBV6-3, with D unresolved. V dropped 5 bases and J dropped 10 bases, with 14 bases sitting between them. Germline assignment: CDR1 MNHEY and CDR2 SVGEGT. This CDR3 has 12 amino acids. The DNA for the CDR3 is TGTGCCAGCAGTCCCCCGGGCCCCGGAGCTTTCTTT. Encoded protein: CASSPPGPGAFF.

This clonotype came up many times. The gene calls are TRBV7-3 and TRBJ2-5; a weak D match, TRBD2 (6 bases). The CDR3 runs 14 residues. Germline lookup yields CDR1 SGHTA and CDR2 FQGTGA. Between the trimmed V and J ends, which lost 4 bases and 4 bases, there was a span of 13 bases. The CDR3 DNA reads as TGTGCCAGCAGCTCGGCGGGGTTTGGAGAGACCCAGTACTTC. It codes for CASSSAGFGETQYF. The full variable domain, its missing parts supplied by reference TRBV7-3 and TRBJ2-5, is GAGVSQTPSNKVTEKGKYVELRCDPISGHTALYWYRQSLGQGPEFLIYFQGTGAADDSGLPNDRFFAVRPEGSVSTLKIQRTERGDSAVYLCASSSAGFGETQYFGPGTRLLVL.

This clonotype was seen repeatedly, ten times or more. The chain has TRBV7-8 and TRBJ1-2; 7 nucleotides match TRBD1. V trimming: 7 bases; J trimming: 4 bases; junction bases outside the gene matches: 12. CDR1 and CDR2 from the germline V gene are SGHVS and FQNEAQ. The CDR3 loop spans 15 amino acids. This CDR3 is CASTKTGTEAYGYTF. CDR3 coding DNA: TGTGCCAGCACTAAGACAGGGACGGAAGCCTATGGCTACACCTTC.

In this sample, this clonotype turned up many times. This CDR3 is CASSFGGGDTQYF. The CDR3 nucleotides read TGTGCCAGCAGCTTTGGAGGTGGAGATACGCAGTATTTT. The gene calls are TRBV7-2 and TRBJ2-3, with TRBD2 as a possible D gene (5 bases). The CDR3 length is 13 residues. The ends were cut back, 3 bases at V and 5 bases at J, with 9 bases in the middle. Looked up from germline, CDR1 is SGHTA and CDR2 is FQGNSA.

By frequency in the sample, this clonotype is medium-sized (0.01 to 0.1%). The rearrangement uses TRBV7-2 and TRBJ1-1; D is possibly TRBD1 (5 bases). V shed 3 bases and J shed 4 bases, with 12 bases lying between them. The CDR3 totals 14 residues. Germline lookup yields CDR1 SGHTA and CDR2 FQGNSA. In nucleotides, the CDR3 is TGTGCCAGCAGCTTGGCAGGGTTTCGCACTGAAGCTTTCTTT. It codes for CASSLAGFRTEAFF.

This clonotype has ten or more counts. The CDR3 coding sequence is TGCGCCAGCAGCCAAGGTACCGGGACTAGCGGCAATGAGCAGTTCTTC. Translation: CASSQGTGTSGNEQFF. J is TRBJ2-1 and V is TRBV4-1; 11 bases map to TRBD2. CDR3 length equals 16 residues. V trimming: 1 base; J trimming: 6 bases; junction bases outside the gene matches: 5. Germline assignment: CDR1 MGHRA and CDR2 YSYEKL.

As to this clonotype: Relative to the germline gene, one junction end is altered; a read error may explain this. V gene TRBV5-3 combines with J gene TRBJ2-5, with 7 bases identical to TRBD1. TRBV5-3 is noted as an ORF with a role that remains uncertain. This CDR3 has 16 amino acids. CDR3 protein: CASSLGGQATAETQYF. The CDR3 DNA is TGTGCCAGCAGCTTGGGTGGACAGGCCACCGCGGAGACCCAGTACTTC.

Many counts were recorded for this clonotype. V usage is TRBV7-2 and J usage is TRBJ2-5; D not resolved. The CDR3 runs 14 residues. V shed 2 bases and J shed 5 bases, with 12 bases lying between them. Germline V gene sequence: CDR1 SGHTA, CDR2 FQGNSA. The CDR3 protein is CASSLFRRGETQYF. CDR3 DNA: TGTGCCAGCAGCTTATTCCGGCGCGGCGAGACCCAGTACTTC.

This sequence joins TRBV6-2 or TRBV6-3 and TRBJ2-1; 10 bases line up with TRBD2. Germline CDR1 is MNHEY and CDR2 is SVGEGT. The V gene end was trimmed by 2 bases and the J gene end by 10 bases; junction bases not matched to a gene: 8. The length of the CDR3 is 15 residues. The CDR3 sequence is CASSYPLAGAREQFF. In nucleotides, the CDR3 is TGTGCCAGCAGTTACCCCCTAGCGGGGGCAAGGGAGCAGTTCTTC.

This clonotype was recorded a few times. This chain uses TRBV29-1 with TRBJ2-7; TRBD1 matches 7 bases. The CDR3 totals 12 residues. Germline V gene lookup returns CDR1 SQVTM and CDR2 ANQGSEA. V gave up 3 bases and J gave up 5 bases; unmatched junction bases: 4. The CDR3 DNA reads TGCAGCGTTGACAGGGGGTCCAACGAGCAGTACTTC. This codes for CSVDRGSNEQYF.

This clonotype has at least ten counts. The chain uses TRBV7-9 and TRBJ2-3, with D possibly matching TRBD2 (5 bases). The CDR3 extends over 14 amino acids. CDR1 is SEHNR and CDR2 is FQNEAQ in the germline V gene (reference sequence). V was cut by 5 bases and J by 0 bases, with 9 bases left in between. DNA for the CDR3: TGTGCCAGCAGCCCCTGGACTAGCACAGATACGCAGTATTTT. Translating gives CASSPWTSTDTQYF.